These 2 T cell receptor beta chains were sequenced from one sample in a study of T cells after yellow fever vaccination. In TCRdb, the 5' RACE reads were re-called with MiXCR into one record per CDR3 protein. The table shows about 73,000 distinct CDR3 sequences, with approximately 7.5% occurring only once. The sample here was CD8+ T cells sorted from PBMCs, taken on the day of the yellow fever booster vaccination. The receptors here all came from a man aged 30-40 years who received the YFV17D yellow fever vaccine.

The rearrangement links TRBV7-6 to TRBJ2-7, with 8 positions matching TRBD1. The CDR3 totals 12 residues. J was trimmed by 6 bases and V by 3 bases; bases with no gene match: 1. In germline, CDR1 is SGHVS, CDR2 FNYEAQ. The CDR3 DNA is TGTGCCAGCAGCTTCACAGGGGGCGAGCAGTACTTC. Translation: CASSFTGGEQYF.

This clonotype was detected many times. The chain employs TRBV7-2 and TRBJ2-1; TRBD2 agrees at 7 bases. J gave up 1 base and V 4 bases, and 10 bases lay outside the gene matches. Germline V gene lookup returns CDR1 SGHTA and CDR2 FQGNSA. The CDR3 covers 17 residues. The chain's CDR3 is CASSSFDRGGSYNEQFF. The DNA for the CDR3 is TGTGCCAGCAGCTCTTTTGATCGCGGGGGTTCCTACAATGAGCAGTTCTTC.